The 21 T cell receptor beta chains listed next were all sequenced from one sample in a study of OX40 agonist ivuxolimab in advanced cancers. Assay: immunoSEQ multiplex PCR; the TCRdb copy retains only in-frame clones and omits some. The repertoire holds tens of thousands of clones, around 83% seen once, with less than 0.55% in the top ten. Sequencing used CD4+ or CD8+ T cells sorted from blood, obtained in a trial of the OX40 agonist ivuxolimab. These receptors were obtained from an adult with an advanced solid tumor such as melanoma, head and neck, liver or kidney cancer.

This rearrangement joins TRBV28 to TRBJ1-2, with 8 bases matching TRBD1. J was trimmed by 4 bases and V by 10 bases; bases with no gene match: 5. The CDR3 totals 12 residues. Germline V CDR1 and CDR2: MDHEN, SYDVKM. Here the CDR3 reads CATRTGSYGYTF. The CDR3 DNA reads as TGTGCCACCCGGACAGGGAGCTATGGCTACACCTTC.

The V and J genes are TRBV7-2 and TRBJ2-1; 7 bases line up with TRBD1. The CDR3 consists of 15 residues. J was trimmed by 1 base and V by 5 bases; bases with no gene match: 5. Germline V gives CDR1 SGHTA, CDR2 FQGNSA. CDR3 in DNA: TGTGCCAGCAGCGTCGGGACAGCGTCCTACAATGAGCAGTTCTTC. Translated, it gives CASSVGTASYNEQFF.

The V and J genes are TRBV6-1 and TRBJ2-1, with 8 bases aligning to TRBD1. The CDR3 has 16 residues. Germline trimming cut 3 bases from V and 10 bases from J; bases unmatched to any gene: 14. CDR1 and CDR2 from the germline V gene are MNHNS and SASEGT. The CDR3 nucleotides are TGTGCCAGCAGTGATCCCTGGACAGGGCGTTCGGCCGAGCAGTTCTTC. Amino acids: CASSDPWTGRSAEQFF.

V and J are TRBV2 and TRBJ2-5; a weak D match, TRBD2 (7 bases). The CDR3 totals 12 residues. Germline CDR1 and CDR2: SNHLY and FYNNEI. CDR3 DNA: TGTGCAGGTGGGGGGGGGCGAGAGACCCAGTACTTC. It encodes CAGGGGRETQYF.

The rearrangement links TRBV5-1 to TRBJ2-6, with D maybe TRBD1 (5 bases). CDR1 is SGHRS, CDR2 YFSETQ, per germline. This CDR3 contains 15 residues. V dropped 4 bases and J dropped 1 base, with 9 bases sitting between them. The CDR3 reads CASSKTASGANVLTF. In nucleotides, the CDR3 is TGCGCCAGCAGCAAGACAGCGTCTGGGGCCAACGTCCTGACTTTC.

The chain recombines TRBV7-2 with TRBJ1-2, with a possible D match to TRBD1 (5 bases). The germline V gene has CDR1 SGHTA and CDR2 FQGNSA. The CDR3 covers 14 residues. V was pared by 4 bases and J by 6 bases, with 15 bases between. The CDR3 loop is CASSWGGGRDGYTF. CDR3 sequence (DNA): TGTGCCAGCAGCTGGGGTGGGGGACGGGATGGCTACACCTTC.

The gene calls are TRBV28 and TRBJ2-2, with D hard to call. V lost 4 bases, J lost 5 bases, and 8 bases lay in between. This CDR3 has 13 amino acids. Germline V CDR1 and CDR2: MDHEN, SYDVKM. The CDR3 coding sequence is TGTGCCAGCAGTTCCTACTGGACCGGGGAGCTGTTTTTT. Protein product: CASSSYWTGELFF.

The CDR3 DNA reads TGTGCCAGCAGCTTGGGGGCCAGAAACACAGATACGCAGTATTTT. Its protein product is CASSLGARNTDTQYF. This chain joins TRBV5-6 and TRBJ2-3, with D uncertain. The CDR3 consists of 15 residues. V was shortened by 0 bases and J by 2 bases, with 10 bases between the two germline ends. Germline V lookup: CDR1 SGHDT, CDR2 YYEEEE.

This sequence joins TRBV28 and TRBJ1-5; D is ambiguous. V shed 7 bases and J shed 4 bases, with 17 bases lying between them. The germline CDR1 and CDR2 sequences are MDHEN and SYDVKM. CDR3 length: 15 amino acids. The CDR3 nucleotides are TGTGCCAGCATCCTGAGGAACAGTCCAAATCAGCCCCAGCATTTT. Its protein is CASILRNSPNQPQHF.

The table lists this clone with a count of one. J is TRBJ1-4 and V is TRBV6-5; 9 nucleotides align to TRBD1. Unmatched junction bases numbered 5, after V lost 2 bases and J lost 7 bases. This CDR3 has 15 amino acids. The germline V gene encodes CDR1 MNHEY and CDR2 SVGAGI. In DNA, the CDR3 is TGTGCCAGCAGTTACGGACAGGGGAATGGTGAAAAACTGTTTTTT. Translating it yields CASSYGQGNGEKLFF.

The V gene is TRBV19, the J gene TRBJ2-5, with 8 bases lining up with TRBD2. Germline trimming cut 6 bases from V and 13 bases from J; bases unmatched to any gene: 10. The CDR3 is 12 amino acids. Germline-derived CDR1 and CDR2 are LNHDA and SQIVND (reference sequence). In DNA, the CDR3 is TGTGCCAGTAGCCTGAGCGGGGGAAGGTCGTACTTC. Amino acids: CASSLSGGRSYF.

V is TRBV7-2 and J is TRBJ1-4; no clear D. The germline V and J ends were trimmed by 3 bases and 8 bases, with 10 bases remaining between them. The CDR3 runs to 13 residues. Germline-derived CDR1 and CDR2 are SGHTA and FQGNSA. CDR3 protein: CASSFRAPEKLFF. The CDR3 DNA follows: TGTGCCAGCAGCTTTCGGGCGCCAGAAAAACTGTTTTTT.

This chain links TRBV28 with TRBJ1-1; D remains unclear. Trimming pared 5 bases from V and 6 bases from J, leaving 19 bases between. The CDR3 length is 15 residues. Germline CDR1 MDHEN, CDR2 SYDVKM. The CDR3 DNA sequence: TGTGCCAGCAGTGCCTACAGCTTCGGAAGCTCTGAAGCTTTCTTT. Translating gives CASSAYSFGSSEAFF.

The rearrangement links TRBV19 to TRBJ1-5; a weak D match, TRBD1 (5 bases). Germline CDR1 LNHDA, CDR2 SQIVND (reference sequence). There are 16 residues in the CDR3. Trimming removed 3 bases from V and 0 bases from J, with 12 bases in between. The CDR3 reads CASSMMGLYSNQPQHF. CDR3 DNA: TGTGCCAGTAGTATGATGGGGCTCTATAGCAATCAGCCCCAGCATTTT.

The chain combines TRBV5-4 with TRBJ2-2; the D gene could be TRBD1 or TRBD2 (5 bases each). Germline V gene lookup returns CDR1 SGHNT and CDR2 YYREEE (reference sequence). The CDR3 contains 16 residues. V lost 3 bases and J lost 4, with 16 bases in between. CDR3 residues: CASSWGAGRGTGELFF. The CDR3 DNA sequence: TGTGCCAGCAGCTGGGGCGCGGGTCGGGGCACCGGGGAGCTGTTTTTT.

The CDR3 region has the DNA TGTGCCAGCAGCTTAAATCCCGCTGTGACGGGTGAAGCTTTCTTT. Its protein product is CASSLNPAVTGEAFF. V usage is TRBV7-3 and J usage is TRBJ1-1; D is undetermined. There are 15 residues in the CDR3. The germline V gene encodes CDR1 SGHTA and CDR2 FQGTGA. Deletions cut 1 base from V and 7 bases from J, with 16 bases between.

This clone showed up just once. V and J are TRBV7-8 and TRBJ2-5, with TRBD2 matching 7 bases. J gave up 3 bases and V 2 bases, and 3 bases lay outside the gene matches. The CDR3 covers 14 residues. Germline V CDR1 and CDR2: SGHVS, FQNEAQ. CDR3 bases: TGTGCCAGCAGCTTAATACGGGGGGAAGAGACCCAGTACTTC. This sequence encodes CASSLIRGEETQYF.

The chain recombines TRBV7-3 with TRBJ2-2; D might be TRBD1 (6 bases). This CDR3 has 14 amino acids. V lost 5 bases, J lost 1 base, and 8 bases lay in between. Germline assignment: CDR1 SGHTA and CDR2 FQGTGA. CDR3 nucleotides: TGTGCCAGCAGCACGGACAGGAACACCGGGGAGCTGTTTTTT. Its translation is CASSTDRNTGELFF.

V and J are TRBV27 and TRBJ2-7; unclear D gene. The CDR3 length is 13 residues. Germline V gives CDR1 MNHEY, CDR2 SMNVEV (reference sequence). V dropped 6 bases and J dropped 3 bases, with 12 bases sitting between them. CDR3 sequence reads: CASSLPPFYEQYF. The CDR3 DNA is TGTGCCAGCAGCCTCCCCCCCTTCTACGAGCAGTACTTC.

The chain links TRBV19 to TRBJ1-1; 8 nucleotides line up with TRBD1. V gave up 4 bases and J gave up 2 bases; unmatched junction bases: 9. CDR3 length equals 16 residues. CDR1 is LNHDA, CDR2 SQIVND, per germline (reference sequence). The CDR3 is CASSTGQGVPNTEAFF. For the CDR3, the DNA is TGTGCCAGTAGTACTGGACAGGGTGTCCCTAACACTGAAGCTTTCTTT.

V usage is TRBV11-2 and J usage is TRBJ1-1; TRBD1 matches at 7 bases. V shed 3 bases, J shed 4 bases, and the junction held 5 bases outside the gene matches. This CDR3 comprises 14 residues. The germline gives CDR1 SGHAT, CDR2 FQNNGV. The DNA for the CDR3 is TGTGCCAGCAGCTTTATACAGGGGATCACTGAAGCTTTCTTT. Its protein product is CASSFIQGITEAFF. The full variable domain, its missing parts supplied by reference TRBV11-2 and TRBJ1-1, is EAGVAQSPRYKIIEKRQSVAFWCNPISGHATLYWYQQILGQGPKLLIQFQNNGVVDDSQLPKDRFSAERLKGVDSTLKIQPAKLEDSAVYLCASSFIQGITEAFFGQGTRLTVV.